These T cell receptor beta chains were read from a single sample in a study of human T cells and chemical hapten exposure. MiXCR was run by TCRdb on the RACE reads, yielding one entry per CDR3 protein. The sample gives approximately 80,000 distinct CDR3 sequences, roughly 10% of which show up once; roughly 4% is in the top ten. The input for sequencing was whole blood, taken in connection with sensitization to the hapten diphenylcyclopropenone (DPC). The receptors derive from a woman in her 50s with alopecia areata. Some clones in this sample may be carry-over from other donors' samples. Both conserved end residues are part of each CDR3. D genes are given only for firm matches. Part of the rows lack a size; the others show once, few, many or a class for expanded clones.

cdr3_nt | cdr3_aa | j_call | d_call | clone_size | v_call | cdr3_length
TGTGCCAGCAGCTTATTTGGGGGTCCGATGACGGGACTAGCCAAAAACATTCAGTACTTC | CASSLFGGPMTGLAKNIQYF | TRBJ2-4 | . | few | TRBV7-9 | 20
TGCAGCGGGCAGGGAGTCCGCGGTGAAAAACTGTTTTTT | CSGQGVRGEKLFF | TRBJ1-4 | . | . | TRBV29-1 | 13
TGTGCCAGCCGTTGGGACACAGATACGCAGTATTTT | CASRWDTDTQYF | TRBJ2-3 | . | many | TRBV7-8 | 12
TGCAGCGTTGAAGAGTGGCTGGGCTATGGCTACACCTTC | CSVEEWLGYGYTF | TRBJ1-2 | . | many | TRBV29-1 | 13
TGTGCCAGCAGCCCTAAGGCGGGAGGATCCTACAATGAGCAGTTCTTC | CASSPKAGGSYNEQFF | TRBJ2-1 | TRBD2 | . | TRBV7-2 | 16
TGTGCCAGCAGCTTGGGGAGCGGAACGATCACAGATACGCAGTATTTT | CASSLGSGTITDTQYF | TRBJ2-3 | . | . | TRBV7-9 | 16
TGTGCCTGGAAATGGGACGGGAATTCACCCCTCCACTTT | CAWKWDGNSPLHF | TRBJ1-6 | . | few | TRBV30 | 13
TGCAGTGCTCCCGAATCGGGGGGGAGGAATTCACCCCTCCACTTT | CSAPESGGRNSPLHF | TRBJ1-6 | . | many | TRBV20-1 | 15
TGTGCCAGCAGTGTTACACCGGATCCTAATGAAAAACTGTTTTTT | CASSVTPDPNEKLFF | TRBJ1-4 | . | many | TRBV6-1 | 15
TGTGCCAGCAGGGAGGGACAGGGATTTGGCTACACCTTC | CASREGQGFGYTF | TRBJ1-2 | TRBD1 | many | TRBV2 | 13
TGCAGTGCTAATGCAGCGGAAGAGACCCAGTACTTC | CSANAAEETQYF | TRBJ2-5 | . | . | TRBV20-1 | 12
TGTGCCAGCACCCCGACAGTTCTGCGCACAGATACGCAGTATTTT | CASTPTVLRTDTQYF | TRBJ2-3 | . | many | TRBV6-2/TRBV6-3 | 15
TGTGCCAGCAGCCTAGGAGCGGGGGAGGGAGATACGCAGTATTTT | CASSLGAGEGDTQYF | TRBJ2-3 | TRBD2 | . | TRBV4-2 | 15
TGTGCCAGCAGCTTGGGACTAAACCCCTACGAGCAGTACTTC | CASSLGLNPYEQYF | TRBJ2-7 | . | many | TRBV5-4 | 14
TGTGCCAGCAGCCAACGGGGGAACTATGGCTACACCTTC | CASSQRGNYGYTF | TRBJ1-2 | . | few | TRBV6-6 | 13
TGTGCCACCAGCAGACAGGGTAACTATGGCTACACCTTC | CATSRQGNYGYTF | TRBJ1-2 | TRBD1 | few | TRBV24-1 | 13
TGTGCCAGCAGCTTAAAGGTATCGAGCGGGAAATTGGGTGAGCAGTTCTTC | CASSLKVSSGKLGEQFF | TRBJ2-1 | TRBD2 | few | TRBV7-2 | 17
TGTGCCAGAGACAGGGACTTCTATAATTCACCCCTCCACTTT | CARDRDFYNSPLHF | TRBJ1-6 | TRBD1 | . | TRBV9 | 14
TGTGCCAGCAGCTTACCTCGACTAGCGTGGCCCTACGAGCAGTACTTC | CASSLPRLAWPYEQYF | TRBJ2-7 | TRBD2 | many | TRBV28 | 16
TGTGCCAGCAGAGACTCGGACAGGGGGAATGAAAAACTGTTTTTT | CASRDSDRGNEKLFF | TRBJ1-4 | TRBD1 | . | TRBV2 | 15
TGCGCCAGCAGAAGCCCCCCCCTCGGAGGTTCCGGGGAGCTGTTTTTT | CASRSPPLGGSGELFF | TRBJ2-2 | . | many | TRBV5-1 | 16
TGTGCCAGCAGTGGCGACTCGCAGGGGGGTAATGAGCAGTTCTTC | CASSGDSQGGNEQFF | TRBJ2-1 | . | medium-sized | TRBV6-4 | 15
TGCGCCAGCAGCGACCGGGACAGAAATTCACCCCTCCACTTT | CASSDRDRNSPLHF | TRBJ1-6 | TRBD1 | . | TRBV4-3 | 14
TGTGCCAGCAGCCAGGCGGGGGGTATCTGGTATGGCTACACCTTC | CASSQAGGIWYGYTF | TRBJ1-2 | . | . | TRBV3-1 | 15
TGTGCCAGCAGTAGACAAACAGGGTATAACACTGAAGCTTTCTTT | CASSRQTGYNTEAFF | TRBJ1-1 | . | . | TRBV6-5 | 15
TGTGCCAGCAGTTTTGATCCGGGGCTTGGCTACACCTTC | CASSFDPGLGYTF | TRBJ1-2 | . | . | TRBV28 | 13